This T cell receptor beta chain was identified during a study of blood T cell repertoires in COVID-19. Whole-study context: Sample material is recorded as cDNA or gDNA derived from T cells, B-cell-depleted T cells, or PBMCs.

Authors' methods: Nucleated cell number was recorded as an estimate derived from reference gene primer amplification. The table came from immunoSEQ multiplex PCR; TCRdb's copy has only in-frame clones and leaves some out. V, J and clone size reflect that table, while D and trimming were determined from the DNA. Among about 200,000 clones listed, approximately 87% were seen once. The germline V and J ends were trimmed by 1 base and 6 bases, with 17 bases remaining between them. CDR3 length equals 16 residues. Germline V lookup: CDR1 SGHNT, CDR2 YYREEE (reference sequence). This clone turned up a few times.

The sample was peripheral blood. The rearrangement joins TRBV5-4 to TRBJ2-1; tentative D call: TRBD2 (6 bases). The receptor's source is a woman in her seventies with acute or convalescent COVID-19. CDR3 in amino acids: CASSLFGSWGFNEQFF. The CDR3 coding sequence is TGTGCCAGCAGCTTGTTCGGGAGCTGGGGATTCAATGAGCAGTTCTTC.